This T cell receptor (beta chain) originates from a study of blood T cell repertoires in COVID-19. The overall study: COVID-19 samples collected from the United States, Italy and Spain covered acute and convalescent phases. PBMCs, B-cell-depleted T cells, or T cells provided the cDNA or gDNA that made up the material.

With V trimmed by 1 base and J by 1 base, 2 bases remained unmatched. From germline, CDR1 is LGHNA and CDR2 YSLEER. The CDR3 is 15 residues long. Per the original data handling: It was from reference gene primer amplification that nucleated cell counts were estimated. Assay: immunoSEQ multiplex PCR; the TCRdb copy retains only in-frame clones and omits some. V and J calls and clone size are copied from that table; D and trimming were computed from the DNA. The sample carries over 120,000 clones, more than 85% recorded once. The sequence was collected from a man in his 60s with active or convalescent COVID-19. Sequencing was performed on peripheral blood. The chain is built from TRBV4-3 and TRBJ2-3; 7 bases line up with TRBD2. This CDR3 is CASSQGLAGTDTQYF. The CDR3 DNA reads TGCGCCAGCAGCCAAGGGCTAGCGGGCACAGATACGCAGTATTTT.